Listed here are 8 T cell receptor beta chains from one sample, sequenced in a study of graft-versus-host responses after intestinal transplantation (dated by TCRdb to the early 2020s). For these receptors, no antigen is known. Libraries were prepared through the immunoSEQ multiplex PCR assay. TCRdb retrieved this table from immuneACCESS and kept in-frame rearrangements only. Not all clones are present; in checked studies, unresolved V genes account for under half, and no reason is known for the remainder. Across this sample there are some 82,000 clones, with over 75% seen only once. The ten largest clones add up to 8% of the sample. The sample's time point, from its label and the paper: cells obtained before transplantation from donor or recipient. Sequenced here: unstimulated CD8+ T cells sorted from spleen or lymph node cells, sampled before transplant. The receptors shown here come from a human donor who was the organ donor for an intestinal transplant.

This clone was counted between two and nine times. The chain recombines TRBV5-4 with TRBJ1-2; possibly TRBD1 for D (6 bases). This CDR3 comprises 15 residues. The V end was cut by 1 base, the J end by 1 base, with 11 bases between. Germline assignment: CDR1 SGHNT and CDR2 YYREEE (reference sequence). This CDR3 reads CASSLMLDSNYGYTF. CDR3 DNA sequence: TGTGCCAGCAGCTTGATGCTGGACAGTAACTATGGCTACACCTTC.

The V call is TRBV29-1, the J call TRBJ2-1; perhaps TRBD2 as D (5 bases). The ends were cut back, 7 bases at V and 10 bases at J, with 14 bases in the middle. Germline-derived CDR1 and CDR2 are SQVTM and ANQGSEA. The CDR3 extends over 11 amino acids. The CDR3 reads CSAEDYLEQFF. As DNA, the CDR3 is TGCAGCGCCGAAGACTATCTGGAGCAGTTCTTC.

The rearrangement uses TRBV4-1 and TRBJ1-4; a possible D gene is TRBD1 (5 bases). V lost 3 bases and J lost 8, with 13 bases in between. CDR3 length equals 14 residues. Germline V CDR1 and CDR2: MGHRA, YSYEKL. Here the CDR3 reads CASSQDGGREKLFF. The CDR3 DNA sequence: TGCGCCAGCAGCCAGGACGGGGGAAGGGAAAAACTGTTTTTT.

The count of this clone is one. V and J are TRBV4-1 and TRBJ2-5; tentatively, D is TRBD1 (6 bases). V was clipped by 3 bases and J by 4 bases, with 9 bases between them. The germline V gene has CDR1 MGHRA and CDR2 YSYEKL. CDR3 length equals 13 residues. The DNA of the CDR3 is TGCGCCAGCAGCCACGGGACACCAGAGACCCAGTACTTC. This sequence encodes CASSHGTPETQYF.

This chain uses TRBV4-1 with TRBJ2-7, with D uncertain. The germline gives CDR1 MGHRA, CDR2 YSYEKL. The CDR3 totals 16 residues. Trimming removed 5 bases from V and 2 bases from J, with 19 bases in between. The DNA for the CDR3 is TGCGCCAGCAGCGATGGTGCGTACATGGATACCTACGAGCAGTACTTC. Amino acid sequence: CASSDGAYMDTYEQYF.

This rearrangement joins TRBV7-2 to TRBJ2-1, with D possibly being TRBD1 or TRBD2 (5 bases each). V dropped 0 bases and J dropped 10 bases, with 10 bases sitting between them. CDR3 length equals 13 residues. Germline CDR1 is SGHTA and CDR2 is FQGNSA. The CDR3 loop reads CASSLASGAEQFF. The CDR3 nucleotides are TGTGCCAGCAGCTTAGCTTCCGGGGCGGAGCAGTTCTTC.

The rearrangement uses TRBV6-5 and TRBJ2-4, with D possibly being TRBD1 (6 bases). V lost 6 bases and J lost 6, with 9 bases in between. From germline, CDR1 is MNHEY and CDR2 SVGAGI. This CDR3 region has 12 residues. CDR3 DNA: TGTGCCAGCAGGGGGGCCTTAAACATTCAGTACTTC. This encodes CASRGALNIQYF.

The CDR3 coding sequence is TGTGCCAGCAGCTTAGTTGGCAGTTTAAACACCATATATTTT. As protein: CASSLVGSLNTIYF. The J gene is TRBJ1-3, the V gene TRBV7-2, with D unclear. This CDR3 has 14 amino acids. V lost 1 base to trimming and J lost 6 bases, with 10 bases between them. The V gene's germline CDR1 is SGHTA and CDR2 FQGNSA.